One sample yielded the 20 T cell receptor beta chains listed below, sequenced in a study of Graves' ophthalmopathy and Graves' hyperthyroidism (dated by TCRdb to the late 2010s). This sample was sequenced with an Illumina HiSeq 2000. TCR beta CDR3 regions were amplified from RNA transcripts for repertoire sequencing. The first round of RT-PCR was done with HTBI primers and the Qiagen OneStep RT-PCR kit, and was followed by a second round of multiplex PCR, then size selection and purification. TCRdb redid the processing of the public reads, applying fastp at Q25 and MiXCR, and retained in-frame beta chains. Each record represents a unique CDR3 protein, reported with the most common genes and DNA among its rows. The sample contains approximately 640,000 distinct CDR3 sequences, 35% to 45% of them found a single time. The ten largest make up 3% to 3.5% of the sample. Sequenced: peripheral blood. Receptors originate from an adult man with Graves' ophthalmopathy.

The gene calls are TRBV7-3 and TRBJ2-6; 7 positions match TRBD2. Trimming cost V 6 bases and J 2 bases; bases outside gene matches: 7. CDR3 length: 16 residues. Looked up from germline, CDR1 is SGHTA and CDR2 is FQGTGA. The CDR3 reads CASSASGRAGANVLTF. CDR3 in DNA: TGTGCCAGCAGTGCTAGCGGCAGGGCTGGGGCCAACGTCCTGACTTTC.

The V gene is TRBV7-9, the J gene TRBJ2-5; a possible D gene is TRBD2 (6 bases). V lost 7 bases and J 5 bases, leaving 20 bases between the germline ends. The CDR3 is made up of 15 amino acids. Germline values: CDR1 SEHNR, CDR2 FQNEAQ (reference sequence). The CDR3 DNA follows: TGTGCCAGCATCTCTTTGGGGGGAGCTGGGGAGACCCAGTACTTC. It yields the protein CASISLGGAGETQYF.

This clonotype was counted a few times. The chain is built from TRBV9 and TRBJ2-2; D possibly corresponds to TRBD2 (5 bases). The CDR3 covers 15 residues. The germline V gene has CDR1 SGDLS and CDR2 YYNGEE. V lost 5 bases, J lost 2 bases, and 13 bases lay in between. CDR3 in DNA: TGTGCCAGCAGAGAGAGCGGTTATAACACCGGGGAGCTGTTTTTT. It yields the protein CASRESGYNTGELFF.

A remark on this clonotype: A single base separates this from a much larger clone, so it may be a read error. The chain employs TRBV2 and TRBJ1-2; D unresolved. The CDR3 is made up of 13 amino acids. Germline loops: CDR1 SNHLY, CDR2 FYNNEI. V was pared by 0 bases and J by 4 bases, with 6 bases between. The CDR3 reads CASSEAAFYGYTF. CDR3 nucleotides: TGTGCCAGCAGTGAAGCAGCCTTCTATGGCTACACCTTC.

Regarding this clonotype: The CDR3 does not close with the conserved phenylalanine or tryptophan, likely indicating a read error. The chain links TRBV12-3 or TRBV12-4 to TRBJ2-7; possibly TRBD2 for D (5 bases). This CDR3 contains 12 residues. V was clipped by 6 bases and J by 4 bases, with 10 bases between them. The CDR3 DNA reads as TGTGCCAGCAGCCTAGGACTTTACGAGCAGTACTGC. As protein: CASSLGLYEQYC.

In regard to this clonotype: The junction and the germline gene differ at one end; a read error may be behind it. DNA for the CDR3: TGTGTCAGCGTTCCAATACTCTACGAGCAGTACTTC. Translating it yields CVSVPILYEQYF. This chain joins TRBV2 and TRBJ2-7; no reliable D call. Germline CDR1 reads SNHLY; CDR2 reads FYNNEI. This CDR3 contains 12 residues.

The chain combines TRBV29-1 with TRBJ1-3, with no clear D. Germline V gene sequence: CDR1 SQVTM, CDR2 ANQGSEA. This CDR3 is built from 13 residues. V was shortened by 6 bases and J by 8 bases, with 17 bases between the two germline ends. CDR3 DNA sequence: TGCAGCGTCGCCGAGGAGGGAGGCTACACCATATATTTT. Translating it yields CSVAEEGGYTIYF.

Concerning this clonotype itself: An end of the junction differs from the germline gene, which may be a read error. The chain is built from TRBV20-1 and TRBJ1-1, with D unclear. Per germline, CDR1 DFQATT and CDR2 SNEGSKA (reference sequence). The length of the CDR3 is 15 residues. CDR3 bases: TGCAGTGCTATAGGTCTAGAGGTCAAGAGGACTGAAACTTTCTTT. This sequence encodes CSAIGLEVKRTETFF.

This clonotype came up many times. The CDR3 reads CASSLYKGANEQYF. The DNA of the CDR3 is TGTGCCAGCAGCTTGTACAAGGGGGCTAACGAGCAGTACTTC. J is TRBJ2-7 and V is TRBV11-1; 7 bases are a match to TRBD1. This CDR3 is 14 amino acids long. Germline values: CDR1 SGHAT, CDR2 FQDESV (reference sequence). Trimming took 3 bases from V and 5 from J; bases not matched to a gene: 7.

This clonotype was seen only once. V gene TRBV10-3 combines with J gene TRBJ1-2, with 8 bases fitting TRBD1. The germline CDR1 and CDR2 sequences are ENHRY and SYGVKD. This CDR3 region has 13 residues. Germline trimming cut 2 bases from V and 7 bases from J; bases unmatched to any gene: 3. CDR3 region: CAISEGQGFGYTF. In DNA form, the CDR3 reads TGTGCCATCAGTGAGGGACAGGGTTTTGGCTACACCTTC.

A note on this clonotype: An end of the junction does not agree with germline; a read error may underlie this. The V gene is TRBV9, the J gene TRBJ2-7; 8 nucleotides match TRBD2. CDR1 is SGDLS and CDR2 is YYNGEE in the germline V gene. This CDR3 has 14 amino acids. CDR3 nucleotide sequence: TGTACCAGCAGCGTAGGGGGACTAGGAGGCGAGCAGTACTTC. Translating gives CTSSVGGLGGEQYF.

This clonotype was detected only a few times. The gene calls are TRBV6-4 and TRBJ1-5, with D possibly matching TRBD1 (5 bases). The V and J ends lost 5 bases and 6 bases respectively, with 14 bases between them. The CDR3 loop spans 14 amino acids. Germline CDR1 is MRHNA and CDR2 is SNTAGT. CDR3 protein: CASSFIPGGQPQHF. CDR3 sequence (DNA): TGTGCCAGCAGTTTTATCCCTGGGGGTCAGCCCCAGCATTTT.

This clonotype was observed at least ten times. The CDR3 region is CASSQGVNEKLFF. The CDR3 region has the DNA TGTGCCAGCTCACAGGGGGTTAATGAAAAACTGTTTTTT. This chain links TRBV2 with TRBJ1-4, with 8 nucleotides matching TRBD1. The CDR3 extends over 13 amino acids. CDR1 is SNHLY and CDR2 is FYNNEI in the germline V gene. V lost 8 bases and J lost 4; bases outside the gene matches: 3.

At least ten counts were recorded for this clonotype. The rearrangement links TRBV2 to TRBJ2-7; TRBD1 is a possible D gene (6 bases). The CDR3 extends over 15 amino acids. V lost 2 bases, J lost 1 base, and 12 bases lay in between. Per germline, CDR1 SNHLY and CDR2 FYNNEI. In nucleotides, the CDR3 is TGTGCCAGCAGTGAATCGGCAGGGGTGTCCTACGAGCAGTACTTC. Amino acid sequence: CASSESAGVSYEQYF.

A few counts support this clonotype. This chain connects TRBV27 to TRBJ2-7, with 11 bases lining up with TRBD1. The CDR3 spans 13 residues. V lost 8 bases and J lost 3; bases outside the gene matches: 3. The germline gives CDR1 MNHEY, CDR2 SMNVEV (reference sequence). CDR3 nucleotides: TGTGCCAGCGGACAGGGGGCAATCTACGAGCAGTACTTC. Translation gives CASGQGAIYEQYF.

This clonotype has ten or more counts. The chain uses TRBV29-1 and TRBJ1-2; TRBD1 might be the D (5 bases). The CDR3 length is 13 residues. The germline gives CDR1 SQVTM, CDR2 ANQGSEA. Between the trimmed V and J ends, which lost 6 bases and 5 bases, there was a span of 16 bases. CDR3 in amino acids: CSVGRGEGYGYTF. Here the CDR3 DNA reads TGCAGCGTGGGGAGAGGGGAAGGTTATGGCTACACCTTC.

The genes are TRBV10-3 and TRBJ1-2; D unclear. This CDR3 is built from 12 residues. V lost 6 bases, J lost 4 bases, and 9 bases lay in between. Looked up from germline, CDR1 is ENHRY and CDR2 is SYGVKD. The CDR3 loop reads CAIRGAVYGYTF. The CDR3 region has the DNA TGTGCCATCAGGGGAGCGGTCTATGGCTACACCTTC.

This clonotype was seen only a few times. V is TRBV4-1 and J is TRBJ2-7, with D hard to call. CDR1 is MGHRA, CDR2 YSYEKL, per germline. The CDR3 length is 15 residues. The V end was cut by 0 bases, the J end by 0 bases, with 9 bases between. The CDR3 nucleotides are TGCGCCAGCAGCCAAGAGGCAGGAGACTCCTACGAGCAGTACTTC. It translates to CASSQEAGDSYEQYF.

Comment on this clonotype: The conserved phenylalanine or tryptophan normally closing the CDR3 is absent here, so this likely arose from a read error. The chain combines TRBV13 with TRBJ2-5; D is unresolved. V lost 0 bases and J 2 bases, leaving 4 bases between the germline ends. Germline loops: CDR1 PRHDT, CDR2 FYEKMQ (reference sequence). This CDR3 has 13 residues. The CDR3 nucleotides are TGTGCCAGCAGCTTAGGCTTACAAGAGACCCAGTACGTC. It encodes CASSLGLQETQYV.

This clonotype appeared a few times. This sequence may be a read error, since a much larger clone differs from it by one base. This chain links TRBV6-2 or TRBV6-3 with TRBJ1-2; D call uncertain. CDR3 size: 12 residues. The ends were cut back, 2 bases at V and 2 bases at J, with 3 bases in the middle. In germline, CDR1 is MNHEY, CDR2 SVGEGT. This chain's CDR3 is CASSYENYGYTF. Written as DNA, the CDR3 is TGTGCCAGCAGTTACGAGAACTATGGCTACACCTTC.